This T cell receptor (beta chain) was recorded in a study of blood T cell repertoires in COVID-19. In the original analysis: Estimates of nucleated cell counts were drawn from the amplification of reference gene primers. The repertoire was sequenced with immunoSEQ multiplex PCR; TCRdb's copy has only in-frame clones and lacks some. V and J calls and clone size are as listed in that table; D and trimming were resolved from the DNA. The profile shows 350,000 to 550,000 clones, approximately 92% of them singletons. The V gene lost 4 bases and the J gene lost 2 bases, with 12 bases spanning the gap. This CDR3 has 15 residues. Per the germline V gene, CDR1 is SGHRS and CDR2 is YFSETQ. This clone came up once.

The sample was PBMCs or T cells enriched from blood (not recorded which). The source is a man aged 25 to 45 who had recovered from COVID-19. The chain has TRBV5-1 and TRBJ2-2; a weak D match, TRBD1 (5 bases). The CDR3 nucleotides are TGCGCCAGCAGCCCCAGGGTTTCTAACACCGGGGAGCTGTTTTTT. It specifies CASSPRVSNTGELFF.